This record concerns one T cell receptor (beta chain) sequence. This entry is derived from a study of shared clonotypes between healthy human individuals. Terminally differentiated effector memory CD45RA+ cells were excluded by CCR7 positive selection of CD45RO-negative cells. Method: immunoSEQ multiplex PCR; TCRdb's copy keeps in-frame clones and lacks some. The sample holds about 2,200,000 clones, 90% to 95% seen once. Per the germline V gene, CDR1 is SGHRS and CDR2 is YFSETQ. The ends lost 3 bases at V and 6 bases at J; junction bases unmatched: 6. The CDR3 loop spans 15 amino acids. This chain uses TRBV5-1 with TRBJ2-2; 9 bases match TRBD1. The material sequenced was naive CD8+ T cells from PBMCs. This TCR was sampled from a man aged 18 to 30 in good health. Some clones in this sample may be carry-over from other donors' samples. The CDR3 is CASSYHRGRPGELFF. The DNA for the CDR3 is TGCGCCAGCAGCTACCACAGGGGGCGACCCGGGGAGCTGTTTTTT.